A single sample gave rise to the 10 T cell receptor beta chains below, sequenced in a study of blood T cell repertoires in COVID-19. Repertoires were generated with immunoSEQ multiplex PCR, while TCRdb's copy carries only in-frame clones and drops some. The sample holds around 70,000 clones, more than 70% seen once. The sample comprised peripheral blood. The receptor set was obtained from a man in his fifties with COVID-19, enrolled during active disease.

The chain recombines TRBV19 with TRBJ1-2, with TRBD1 matching over 12 bases. From germline, CDR1 is LNHDA and CDR2 SQIVND (reference sequence). After removal of 6 bases from V and 7 bases from J, the junction contained 9 bases not matched to a gene. There are 15 residues in the CDR3. CDR3: CASSRPGQGAGGYTF. The CDR3 DNA is TGTGCCAGTAGCCGACCGGGACAGGGGGCGGGTGGCTACACCTTC.

Concerning this clone: The sample holds other DNA sequences that translate to the same CDR3. The rearrangement uses TRBV18 and TRBJ1-1; D gene uncertain. V was cut by 2 bases and J by 1 base, with 8 bases left in between. Germline values: CDR1 KGHSH, CDR2 LQKENI. CDR3 length: 14 residues. The CDR3 reads CASSPLRENTEAFF. The DNA of the CDR3 is TGTGCCAGCTCACCATTACGGGAGAACACTGAAGCTTTCTTT.

The chain combines TRBV28 with TRBJ1-4, with a possible D match to TRBD1 (6 bases). Trimming removed 6 bases from V and 6 bases from J, with 14 bases in between. Germline V gene data show CDR1 as MDHEN and CDR2 as SYDVKM. The CDR3 runs 14 residues. DNA of the CDR3: TGTGCCAGCAGAACTGACAGGTTGGATGAAAAACTGTTTTTT. Protein product: CASRTDRLDEKLFF.

Notes on this clone: At one of its ends the junction is not consistent with the germline gene, which may arise from a read error. The chain carries TRBV7-7 and TRBJ2-7, with TRBD2 matching 14 bases. The CDR3 has 16 amino acids. The germline V gene has CDR1 SSHAT and CDR2 FNYEAQ (reference sequence). In DNA form, the CDR3 reads TGTGCTAGCAGCCACGGACTAGCGGGAGGTATGCACGAGCAGTACTTC. The encoded protein is CASSHGLAGGMHEQYF.

The chain combines TRBV6-1 with TRBJ1-2; D is unclear. The CDR3 has 13 residues. Trimming took off 1 base at V and 4 bases at J, with 7 bases between the two ends. The germline gives CDR1 MNHNS, CDR2 SASEGT. The CDR3 sequence: CASSEEQSYGYTF. CDR3 nucleotides: TGTGCCAGCAGTGAAGAACAGAGCTATGGCTACACCTTC.

The chain couples TRBV6-5 to TRBJ1-6; a possible D gene is TRBD1 (6 bases). Germline CDR1 and CDR2: MNHEY and SVGAGI. The CDR3 has 12 amino acids. V lost 6 bases and J 14 bases, leaving 14 bases between the germline ends. CDR3 residues: CASRTGQGTLHF. The CDR3 DNA follows: TGTGCCAGCAGAACAGGGCAAGGCACCCTCCACTTT.

In DNA, the CDR3 is TGTGCCAGCAGCCAAGATCTCACAGTACGGACAGATGGCTACACCTTC. Amino acid sequence: CASSQDLTVRTDGYTF. V gene TRBV4-2 combines with J gene TRBJ1-2, with D possibly being TRBD1 (6 bases). Per the germline V gene, CDR1 is LGHNA and CDR2 is YNFKEQ. The V end was cut by 0 bases, the J end by 6 bases, with 17 bases between. The CDR3 is 16 amino acids.

This clone was counted a single time. Here the CDR3 reads CSVTGGIYGTQYF. For the CDR3, the DNA is TGCAGCGTTACAGGGGGAATATACGGGACCCAGTACTTC. V is TRBV29-1 and J is TRBJ2-5, with 8 bases aligning to TRBD1. The CDR3 has 13 residues. The J segment lost 7 bases and the V segment lost 5 bases, leaving 9 bases of the junction unmatched. The germline V gene encodes CDR1 SQVTM and CDR2 ANQGSEA.

The genes are TRBV10-3 and TRBJ1-2; 7 bases map to TRBD1. This CDR3 region has 15 residues. The germline V gene encodes CDR1 ENHRY and CDR2 SYGVKD. V dropped 2 bases and J dropped 7; count of bases not matched to a gene: 10. The CDR3 sequence: CAISESEGAVVGYTF. The CDR3, as DNA: TGTGCCATCAGTGAGAGTGAGGGGGCGGTGGTTGGCTACACCTTC.

The V gene is TRBV28, the J gene TRBJ2-3; a weak D match, TRBD2 (5 bases). The CDR3 has 14 amino acids. The V and J ends lost 8 bases and 1 base respectively, with 13 bases between them. Germline assignment: CDR1 MDHEN and CDR2 SYDVKM. DNA of the CDR3: TGTGCCAGCCGACGGGGAACCCGCACAGATACGCAGTATTTT. Translating it yields CASRRGTRTDTQYF.